This entry lists 5 T cell receptor beta chains sequenced from one sample in a study of shared clonotypes between healthy human individuals. The repertoire was sequenced with immunoSEQ multiplex PCR; TCRdb's copy has only in-frame clones and lacks some. The sample holds about 2 million clones, approximately 94% seen once. Naivety among CD8 cells was defined by CD45RO negativity and positive CCR7 selection, thereby excluding terminally differentiated effector memory CD45RA+ cells. Input material: naive CD8+ T cells sorted from blood. The receptors were gathered from a young man in good health.

This rearrangement joins TRBV27 to TRBJ2-1; D may correspond to TRBD1 or TRBD2 (5 bases each). The germline V gene encodes CDR1 MNHEY and CDR2 SMNVEV (reference sequence). This CDR3 spans 14 amino acids. The germline V and J ends were trimmed by 6 bases and 8 bases, with 17 bases remaining between them. CDR3 sequence: CASSLSLGPYEQFF. CDR3 DNA sequence: TGTGCCAGCAGCCTCTCGCTGGGACCCTATGAGCAGTTCTTC.

The rearrangement links TRBV19 to TRBJ2-2; 7 bases match TRBD2. Germline loops: CDR1 LNHDA, CDR2 SQIVND (reference sequence). V trimming: 3 bases; J trimming: 6 bases; junction bases outside the gene matches: 10. CDR3 length equals 16 residues. The CDR3 reads CASSIWLADPAGELFF. The CDR3 DNA sequence: TGTGCCAGTAGTATTTGGCTAGCGGATCCGGCCGGGGAGCTGTTTTTT.

The chain uses TRBV6-5 and TRBJ1-5; D uncertain. The CDR3 extends over 14 amino acids. Trimming removed 2 bases from V and 3 bases from J, with 8 bases in between. Germline V gives CDR1 MNHEY, CDR2 SVGAGI. DNA of the CDR3: TGTGCCAGCAGTTACGACGGAGTCAATCAGCCCCAGCATTTT. Translating gives CASSYDGVNQPQHF.

The chain couples TRBV4-1 to TRBJ2-7, with 7 bases matching TRBD1. The germline gives CDR1 MGHRA, CDR2 YSYEKL. CDR3 length equals 18 residues. J was trimmed by 3 bases and V by 0 bases; bases with no gene match: 14. This chain's CDR3 is CASSQDLKAGTEVYEQYF. The DNA of the CDR3 is TGCGCCAGCAGCCAAGACTTAAAGGCCGGGACAGAGGTCTACGAGCAGTACTTC.

The chain couples TRBV27 to TRBJ1-1, with D possibly matching TRBD1 (6 bases). The V end was cut by 3 bases, the J end by 6 bases, with 11 bases between. The CDR3 is 13 residues long. From germline, CDR1 is MNHEY and CDR2 SMNVEV (reference sequence). The CDR3 loop reads CASSFMTGAEAFF. The DNA for the CDR3 is TGTGCCAGCAGTTTTATGACAGGCGCTGAAGCTTTCTTT.